The T cell receptor (beta chain) under discussion was sequenced for a study of cytomegalovirus exposure and HLA in healthy donors. Study conclusions and caveats: Per a prior analysis, the majority of TCR beta V segments were productive roughly 87% or roughly 30% of the time. Follow-up analysis later connected one missense variant in DCLRE1C with trimming of TCR beta V- and J-genes.

A note on this clone: Its antigen is unidentified.

The CDR3 extends over 15 amino acids. Germline V gene sequence: CDR1 LNHDA, CDR2 SQIVND (reference sequence). The germline V and J ends were trimmed by 3 bases and 2 bases, with 11 bases remaining between them. Primers: 60 Vbeta forward and 13 Jbeta reverse. The method was immunoSEQ multiplex PCR; TCRdb's version includes in-frame clones alone and lacks a portion of them. Of roughly 38,000 clones listed, around 76% were seen once; the top ten hold about 8%. V gene TRBV19 combines with J gene TRBJ2-4, with a possible D match to TRBD1 (6 bases). The source is a woman aged 25-40 years in good health and CMV-seropositive. Sequencing was done on a sample of PBMCs. The CDR3 DNA reads TGTGCCAGTAGTATCTTGGACAGTACCAAAAACATTCAGTACTTC. Its translation is CASSILDSTKNIQYF.